These 16 T cell receptor beta chains share one sample of origin, sequenced in a study of cytomegalovirus exposure and HLA in healthy donors. Primers for the PCR totalled 60 Vbeta and 13 Jbeta. Method: immunoSEQ multiplex PCR; TCRdb's copy keeps in-frame clones and lacks some. The sample includes some 180,000 clones, roughly 85% seen only once; the top ten take about 2.7%. The sample consisted of PBMCs. The receptors derive from a man younger than 40 in good health and CMV-seropositive.

J is TRBJ2-2 and V is TRBV6-1; D is possibly TRBD1 (5 bases). The CDR3 loop spans 15 amino acids. The V gene's germline CDR1 is MNHNS and CDR2 SASEGT. V lost 1 base and J lost 4, with 10 bases in between. The chain's CDR3 is CASSEGGAGTGELFF. For the CDR3, the DNA is TGTGCCAGCAGTGAAGGGGGCGCAGGCACCGGGGAGCTGTTTTTT.

The chain combines TRBV5-1 with TRBJ2-3; D unresolved. The CDR3 is made up of 15 amino acids. V was cut by 3 bases and J by 3 bases, with 14 bases left in between. Looked up from germline, CDR1 is SGHRS and CDR2 is YFSETQ. This chain's CDR3 is CASSSEALRTDTQYF. CDR3 DNA sequence: TGCGCCAGCAGCTCAGAGGCCCTGAGGACAGATACGCAGTATTTT.

This CDR3 reads CASSLALTSGRVGLSGANVLTF. DNA for the CDR3: TGCGCCAGCAGCTTGGCCCTGACTAGCGGGAGGGTAGGCCTCTCTGGGGCCAACGTCCTGACTTTC. The V call is TRBV5-1, the J call TRBJ2-6; 14 nucleotides line up with TRBD2. Looked up from germline, CDR1 is SGHRS and CDR2 is YFSETQ. The CDR3 extends over 22 amino acids. V was clipped by 0 bases and J by 0 bases; unmatched bases: 11. The full variable domain, in which reference TRBV5-1 and TRBJ2-6 provide the parts outside the CDR3, is KAGVTQTPRYLIKTRGQQVTLSCSPISGHRSVSWYQQTPGQGLQFLFEYFSETQRNKGNFPGRFSGRQFSNSRSEMNVSTLELGDSALYLCASSLALTSGRVGLSGANVLTFGAGSRLTVL.

The chain uses TRBV11-2 and TRBJ2-3; D is perhaps TRBD1 (5 bases). CDR3 length: 15 amino acids. Germline V gene lookup returns CDR1 SGHAT and CDR2 FQNNGV. V was trimmed by 0 bases and J by 4 bases, leaving 11 bases between them. DNA for the CDR3: TGTGCCAGCAGCTTAGAGGGGCAGGGTTCAGATACGCAGTATTTT. Its translation is CASSLEGQGSDTQYF.

The chain joins TRBV11-2 to TRBJ1-1; unclear D gene. The germline V and J ends were trimmed by 5 bases and 5 bases, with 12 bases remaining between them. Germline CDR1 SGHAT, CDR2 FQNNGV. This CDR3 has 13 residues. The CDR3 bases are TGTGCCAGCAGCAGAATAGAGAGGACTGAAGCTTTCTTT. Amino acid sequence: CASSRIERTEAFF.

The J gene is TRBJ1-2, the V gene TRBV5-5; tentatively, D is TRBD1 (6 bases). CDR1 is SGHKS, CDR2 YYEKEE, per germline (reference sequence). V was pared by 3 bases and J by 5 bases, with 17 bases between. This CDR3 region has 15 residues. CDR3 bases: TGTGCCAGCAGCTCGGACGTACAGGGCGGTTATGGCTACACCTTC. The encoded protein is CASSSDVQGGYGYTF. Combining the CDR3 with reference TRBV5-5 and TRBJ1-2 gives the whole variable domain DAGVTQSPTHLIKTRGQQVTLRCSPISGHKSVSWYQQVLGQGPQFIFQYYEKEERGRGNFPDRFSARQFPNYSSELNVNALLLGDSALYLCASSSDVQGGYGYTFGSGTRLTVV.

The CDR3 DNA reads as TGTGCCAGCAGTCGACAGGAGAATCAGCCCCAGCATTTT. This codes for CASSRQENQPQHF. The V and J genes are TRBV2 and TRBJ1-5; D possibly corresponds to TRBD1 (6 bases). Germline CDR1 and CDR2: SNHLY and FYNNEI. Trimming took 5 bases from V and 4 from J, leaving 9 bases between them. The length of the CDR3 is 13 residues.

V and J are TRBV27 and TRBJ1-4; D remains unclear. The V and J ends lost 4 bases and 8 bases respectively, with 20 bases between them. Germline V gene data show CDR1 as MNHEY and CDR2 as SMNVEV (reference sequence). This CDR3 spans 16 amino acids. The CDR3 sequence: CASSSRVEGLEEKLFF. The CDR3 DNA reads as TGTGCCAGCAGTTCCCGGGTCGAGGGATTAGAGGAAAAACTGTTTTTT.

The CDR3 is CASSQDYTGELFF. CDR3 sequence (DNA): TGCGCCAGCAGCCAAGACTACACCGGGGAGCTGTTTTTT. The rearrangement links TRBV4-3 to TRBJ2-2, with no clear D. Per germline, CDR1 LGHNA and CDR2 YSLEER. The CDR3 sequence is 13 residues long. V lost 0 bases to trimming and J lost 3 bases, with 2 bases between them.

This clone was seen a single time. This chain joins TRBV7-9 and TRBJ2-2, with 7 nucleotides matching TRBD2. The CDR3 has 14 amino acids. The germline gives CDR1 SEHNR, CDR2 FQNEAQ (reference sequence). Trimming removed 4 bases from V and 7 bases from J; junction bases left unmatched: 6. CDR3 nucleotides: TGTGCCAGCAGCTACGGGAGGATCATCGGGGAGCTGTTTTTT. It translates to CASSYGRIIGELFF.

The V gene is TRBV19, the J gene TRBJ2-7; 7 bases fit TRBD1. This CDR3 is built from 13 residues. With 6 bases clipped from V and 5 bases from J, the junction kept 7 bases outside the gene matches. From germline, CDR1 is LNHDA and CDR2 SQIVND (reference sequence). CDR3 amino acids: CASRPDRAHEQYF. The CDR3, as DNA: TGTGCCAGTAGACCCGACAGGGCCCACGAGCAGTACTTC.

In this sample, this clone turned up a few times. The CDR3 spells CASSGRGRAGGYTF. DNA of the CDR3: TGTGCCAGCAGCGGGAGGGGTAGGGCAGGCGGCTACACCTTC. The V gene is TRBV5-4, the J gene TRBJ1-2, with D tentatively TRBD1 (5 bases). This CDR3 spans 14 amino acids. The V end lost 4 bases, the J end lost 8 bases, and 18 bases lay between the germline ends. Germline V gives CDR1 SGHNT, CDR2 YYREEE (reference sequence).

This clone appeared a few times. The rearrangement links TRBV6-5 to TRBJ2-7; D might be TRBD2 (5 bases). V shed 5 bases and J shed 2 bases, with 13 bases lying between them. The CDR3 is 14 amino acids. Per germline, CDR1 MNHEY and CDR2 SVGAGI. The CDR3 loop is CASSRHRGAYEQYV. The CDR3 DNA follows: TGTGCCAGCAGTCGACATCGGGGAGCCTACGAGCAGTACGTC.

V usage is TRBV11-2 and J usage is TRBJ2-1; possibly TRBD2 for D (5 bases). The length of the CDR3 is 15 residues. V was trimmed by 1 base and J by 2 bases, leaving 9 bases between them. Germline V gene lookup returns CDR1 SGHAT and CDR2 FQNNGV. The chain's CDR3 is CASSLVGKTYNEQFF. The DNA of the CDR3 is TGTGCCAGCAGCTTAGTCGGGAAGACCTACAATGAGCAGTTCTTC.

J is TRBJ2-1 and V is TRBV9, with D possibly TRBD2 on 6 matching bases. V was shortened by 1 base and J by 2 bases, with 13 bases between the two germline ends. CDR3 length: 16 amino acids. Germline lookup yields CDR1 SGDLS and CDR2 YYNGEE. CDR3 loop: CASSVTPGTAYNEQFF. CDR3 bases: TGTGCCAGCAGCGTAACTCCCGGGACTGCCTACAATGAGCAGTTCTTC.

The rearrangement uses TRBV29-1 and TRBJ2-7; TRBD2 aligns across 10 bases. The CDR3 has 14 residues. Germline V gives CDR1 SQVTM, CDR2 ANQGSEA. The V gene end was trimmed by 6 bases and the J gene end by 0 bases; junction bases not matched to a gene: 5. The CDR3: CSVETSGPSYEQYF. As DNA, the CDR3 is TGCAGCGTGGAGACTAGCGGGCCCTCCTACGAGCAGTACTTC.